This T cell receptor beta chain was recorded in a study of T cell responses to AZD1222 COVID-19 vaccine (dated by TCRdb to about 2021). In the study overall: TCR sequencing covered 230 to 250 trial participants: roughly 200 given two doses of AZD1222 and 26 given two doses of MenACWY control vaccine. Trial participants were enrolled into age subgroups of 18-55, 56-69 and 70-plus years, which contained around 150, 28 and 57 TCR-sequenced participants, respectively. What the authors observed across the whole study: Conclusions about previously exposed vaccinees are limited, since just a handful of AZD1222 recipients were seropositive for SARS-CoV-2 at baseline. Spike-specific TCR breadth and depth rose significantly after two AZD1222 doses compared with day 0 and with MenACWY recipients. Reportedly, almost half of the unique spike-specific TCRs recognized epitopes lying outside the regions that are mutated in the B.1.351 and B.1.1.7 variants. Participants were mostly white British, with more females than males. The authors suggested clonal diversity may have been underestimated. In the small 56-69-year group, the increase in depth fell short of significance, most likely because of low power. Vaccine-associated CD4 TCRs spanned the whole spike protein, with dominant responses in regions 160-218 and 743-854. Because no day 14 peak-response samples were available, repertoires were characterized only after the peak T cell response.

The CDR3 regions of human TCRbeta chains were analyzed by immunosequencing. The authors processed their data as follows. TCRs in the repertoires were compared against a reference library of SARS-CoV-2-specific TCRs that had been generated with the MIRA antigen-specificity platform. Breadth meant the fraction of unique TCRs that were SARS-CoV-2-associated, whereas depth meant the fraction of total T cells that were SARS-CoV-2-associated. Using the MIRA data, each spike-specific TCR was mapped to the spike region that the TCR reacts to and placed in a CD4 or CD8 class. Log10-transformed breadth and depth values were compared by one-way ANOVA with Sidak's multiple comparisons tests. TCRdb holds this immuneACCESS table with in-frame rearrangements only. Some clones are missing; in checked studies, unresolved V genes explain under half, and the rest has no known cause. That table is the source of V, J and clone size, and D and trimming were worked out from the DNA. The sample profile shows 65,000 to 70,000 clones; roughly 80% of them were found once. The ten largest clones capture around a quarter of the sample.

In the paper's terms, the time point label means: about 28 days (+/-7) after the second vaccine dose. AZD1222 recipients whose second dose came at about 4 weeks and those whose second dose came at about 12 weeks were combined into one group, since spike-specific TCR depth and breadth did not differ between the two schedules. Samples from vaccinated people were obtained from the UK trials COV001 and COV002, which included a single-blind randomized controlled phase 2/3 trial of AZD1222 (ChAdOx1 nCoV-19) in healthy adults. For TCRbeta chain sequencing, PBMC samples were collected from trial participants at day 0 and at day 28 after the second dose. The germline V gene (reference sequence) specifies SSHAT as CDR1 and FNYEAQ as CDR2. Including cysteine and phenylalanine, the CDR3 has 15 amino acids. The sequence is cut down to CDR3 DNA, 45 bases in frame from base 1. On this clone: The target of this receptor is not known. The junction departs from the called germline gene at one end, perhaps through a read error.

The material was peripheral blood, obtained 28 days after the second AZD1222 dose. The sequence was collected from an adult who received the AZD1222 COVID-19 vaccine. Rearrangement joined TRBV7-7 to TRBJ2-2, with 12 middle bases fitting TRBD2. CDR3 reads: CASSSTSGGTGELFF. The sequenced DNA: TGTGCTAGCAGCTCGACTAGCGGGGGCACCGGGGAGCTGTTTTTT. Full variable domain (CDR3 extended with the reference TRBV7-7 and TRBJ2-2 proteins): GAGVSQSPRYKVTKRGQDVTLRCDPISSHATLYWYQQALGQGPEFLTYFNYEAQPDKSGLPSDRFSAERPEGSISTLTIQRTEQRDSAMYRCASSSTSGGTGELFFGEGSRLTVL.